This T cell receptor (beta chain) was identified during a study of blood T cells in healthy people across ages. To note about this clonotype: The antigen remains undetermined.

Primers used in a second PCR of about 6 to 11 cycles were a sample-barcoded 5' primer and a J-beta primer mix. One entry per CDR3 protein, called by TCRdb with MiXCR from the 5' RACE reads. Of some 800,000 distinct CDR3 sequences listed, approximately 44% are singletons. Study conclusions and caveats: Possibly, changes in expanded clonotypes were confounded because donor CMV status was unknown. Naive CD4+ cell counts and diversity both ran higher in long-lived than in aged donors.

The CDR3 length is 16 residues. Sequenced input: blood. This clonotype was sampled from a man aged 55-75 years in good health. The chain has TRBV21-1 and TRBJ1-6. TRBV21-1 is a pseudogene locus. CDR3 DNA: TGTGCCAGCAGGAAATTCCTACGGGAGACTAATTCACCCCTCCACTTT. Translating it yields CASRKFLRETNSPLHF.